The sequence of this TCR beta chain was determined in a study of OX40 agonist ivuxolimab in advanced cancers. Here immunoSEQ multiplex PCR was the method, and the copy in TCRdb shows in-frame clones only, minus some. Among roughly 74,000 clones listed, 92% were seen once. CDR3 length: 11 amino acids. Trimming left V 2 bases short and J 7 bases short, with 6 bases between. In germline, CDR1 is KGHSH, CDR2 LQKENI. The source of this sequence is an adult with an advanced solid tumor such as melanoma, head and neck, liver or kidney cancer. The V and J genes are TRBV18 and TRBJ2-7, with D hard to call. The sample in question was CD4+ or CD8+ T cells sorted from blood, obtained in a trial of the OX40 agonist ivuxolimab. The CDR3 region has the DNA TGTGCCAGCTCACCATCGGAAGAGCAGTACTTC. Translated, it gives CASSPSEEQYF.